The 9 T cell receptor beta chains in this list originate from one sample, sequenced in a study of cytotoxic CD8 clonotypes in ibrutinib-treated CLL. Measured with immunoSEQ multiplex PCR; TCRdb has only the in-frame clones, and not every one. The table has roughly 150,000 clones, roughly 84% seen once. This specimen was PBMCs, taken at disease progression, from a patient treated with ibrutinib. The source of these receptors is a human donor with chronic lymphocytic leukemia.

The chain couples TRBV12-1 to TRBJ1-2. TRBV12-1 is a pseudogene locus. The CDR3 contains 15 residues. The CDR3 loop is CASSFVGHGDYGYTF. The CDR3 DNA is TGTGCCAGCAGCTTTGTCGGTCACGGGGACTATGGCTACACCTTC.

This chain connects TRBV4-2 to TRBJ2-3, with 8 bases lining up with TRBD1. The CDR3 runs 16 residues. CDR1 LGHNA and CDR2 YNFKEQ come from the germline V gene. V shed 1 base and J 8 bases; nucleotides not matched to a gene: 11. CDR3 loop: CASSQAAKQGAVTQYF. CDR3 nucleotides: TGTGCCAGCAGCCAAGCGGCCAAGCAGGGGGCAGTTACGCAGTATTTT.

V gene TRBV7-6 combines with J gene TRBJ2-7; 7 bases agree with TRBD2. This CDR3 comprises 14 residues. V shed 5 bases, J shed 2 bases, and the junction held 6 bases outside the gene matches. Germline loops: CDR1 SGHVS, CDR2 FNYEAQ. DNA for the CDR3: TGTGCCAGCAGCCAAGGACTAGAACCCTACGAGCAGTACTTC. It translates to CASSQGLEPYEQYF.

The chain is built from TRBV6-5 and TRBJ1-1; no reliable D call. CDR1 and CDR2 (germline): MNHEY, SVGAGI. CDR3 length: 15 residues. The germline V and J ends were trimmed by 8 bases and 4 bases, with 20 bases remaining between them. CDR3 sequence (DNA): TGTGCCAGCGGACCCCCTTACGTAGGTACCACTGAAGCTTTCTTT. It codes for CASGPPYVGTTEAFF.

The chain uses TRBV19 and TRBJ2-1; D may be TRBD1 (7 bases). The V gene lost 5 bases and the J gene lost 9 bases, with 23 bases spanning the gap. This CDR3 comprises 16 residues. CDR1 and CDR2 (germline): LNHDA, SQIVND (reference sequence). The CDR3 here is CASSLVRVGQGGEQFF. DNA of the CDR3: TGTGCCAGTAGTCTGGTGCGGGTGGGTCAGGGGGGTGAGCAGTTCTTC.

The chain has TRBV6-5 and TRBJ2-7; 12 bases map to TRBD2. The CDR3 runs 14 residues. CDR1 and CDR2 from the germline V gene are MNHEY and SVGAGI. The junction had 4 bases not matched to a gene; V was cut back by 6 bases and J by 4 bases. CDR3 in amino acids: CASSRTSGDYEQYF. The CDR3 DNA reads as TGTGCCAGCAGCAGGACTAGCGGGGATTACGAGCAGTACTTC.

The J gene is TRBJ1-4, the V gene TRBV29-1; perhaps TRBD1 as D (6 bases). Germline V gene lookup returns CDR1 SQVTM and CDR2 ANQGSEA. Trimming took off 3 bases at V and 0 bases at J, with 11 bases between the two ends. CDR3 length: 15 residues. Here the CDR3 DNA reads TGCAGCGTTGAGGGACACCCTGCAACTAATGAAAAACTGTTTTTT. Translating it yields CSVEGHPATNEKLFF. The full variable domain, rest sourced from reference TRBV29-1 and TRBJ1-4, is SAVISQKPSRDICQRGTSLTIQCQVDSQVTMMFWYRQQPGQSLTLIATANQGSEATYESGFVIDKFPISRPNLTFSTLTVSNMSPEDSSIYLCSVEGHPATNEKLFFGSGTQLSVL.

V gene TRBV10-3 combines with J gene TRBJ2-3; 9 positions agree with TRBD2. V was clipped by 6 bases and J by 3 bases; unmatched bases: 4. Germline CDR1 ENHRY, CDR2 SYGVKD. The CDR3 runs to 14 residues. CDR3: CAISLAGRTDTQYF. As DNA, the CDR3 is TGTGCCATCAGCCTAGCGGGAAGGACAGATACGCAGTATTTT.

This chain uses TRBV11-2 with TRBJ2-7, with D perhaps matching TRBD2 (7 bases). This CDR3 has 14 amino acids. V lost 5 bases and J lost 4, with 15 bases in between. Germline-derived CDR1 and CDR2 are SGHAT and FQNNGV. CDR3 DNA: TGTGCCAGCAGCGCAAGGGGGGGACCTTACGAGCAGTACTTC. Translated: CASSARGGPYEQYF. Complete variable domain (other parts from reference TRBV11-2 and TRBJ2-7): EAGVAQSPRYKIIEKRQSVAFWCNPISGHATLYWYQQILGQGPKLLIQFQNNGVVDDSQLPKDRFSAERLKGVDSTLKIQPAKLEDSAVYLCASSARGGPYEQYFGPGTRLTVT.